This entry is about one T cell receptor (beta chain). Its cognate antigen is unknown. Assaying covered about 99,000 TCR templates per sample. The data were produced by immunoSEQ multiplex PCR, yet TCRdb's version contains in-frame clones alone and is incomplete. The repertoire holds about 69,000 clones, with around nine tenths as singletons. The source of the sample is a study of siplizumab effects on memory and regulatory T cells. Study-wide points: Confirmation that proliferating Tregs from siplizumab cultures had suppressive function was not obtained. Many proliferating CD4+ or CD8+ clones remained unclassified. Roughly 75-96% of them could not be assigned either a naive or a memory phenotype.

Per germline, CDR1 SGHTA and CDR2 FQGTGA. The CDR3 length is 14 residues. Germline trimming cut 2 bases from V and 5 bases from J; bases unmatched to any gene: 2. This chain connects TRBV7-3 to TRBJ2-2; TRBD2 agrees at 7 bases. The sequence was collected from a human donor in good health. Source material: Tregs sorted from blood. The CDR3 sequence: CASSLGRATGELFF. In nucleotides, the CDR3 is TGTGCCAGCAGCTTAGGGAGGGCAACCGGGGAGCTGTTTTTT.